This note documents a single T cell receptor beta chain sequence. This sample is part of a study of CD8 T cells in Susac syndrome. Trimming cost V 7 bases and J 0 bases, with 13 bases left between them. The CDR3 has 14 residues. Germline CDR1 MNHEY, CDR2 SMNVEV (reference sequence). Random hexamers served to reverse transcribe roughly 0.45 to 1 ug RNA. MiXCR, applied by TCRdb to the immunoSEQ multiplex PCR reads, yields one record per CDR3 protein. The sample yields approximately 210,000 distinct CDR3 sequences, around 96% seen once. The chain recombines TRBV27 with TRBJ2-7; possible D gene TRBD2, 5 bases. The sequenced material came from CD4+ T cells from PBMCs. The receptor's source is a human donor with multiple sclerosis. CDR3 DNA: TGTGCCAGCAAATTGGGGAGAGCCTCCTACGAGCAGTACTTC. The encoded protein is CASKLGRASYEQYF.